This T cell receptor (beta chain) comes out of a study of neurological immune-mediated disorders. The study's findings and limits: None of the CDR3 amino acid sequences in expanded clones turned up in more than one subject, which points to private repertoires in all groups. Levels of TCR clonal expansion peaked in HTLV-1-associated myelopathy and reached their lowest in multiple sclerosis, under those of healthy controls. Among 34 multiple sclerosis patients, 18 had repertoires that phylogenetic grouping placed in one related-CDR3 cluster, a possible signature.

This clonotype was observed many times. Its antigen is unknown. The team produced cDNA through 5'RACE using 10-nucleotide random UMIs. A single record per CDR3 protein comes from TCRdb applying MiXCR to the 5' RACE reads. The sample holds over 50,000 distinct CDR3 sequences, approximately 3.5% seen once. Sequenced input: PBMCs. The sequence was collected from a middle-aged man with multiple sclerosis.

CDR3 DNA: TGTGCCAGCAGTCTCGGACAGGGGCACAATGAGCAGTTCTTC. Translating gives CASSLGQGHNEQFF. J is TRBJ2-1 and V is TRBV12-3 or TRBV12-4; 9 nucleotides match TRBD1. CDR3 length: 14 amino acids. The V segment lost 5 bases and the J segment 5 bases; nucleotides outside the gene matches: 4.